This TCR beta chain derives from a study of cytomegalovirus exposure and HLA in healthy donors. About the study: Drawn from HLA-typed donors, some 80 million unique TCRs were held in an early data release. Out of approximately 400 genotyped donors, about 76% belonged to the Caucasian-associated ancestry cluster. Findings and limits, study-wide: HLA allele associations emerged for fewer than 20,000 TCR beta sequences in a later analysis, at 0.05 false discovery rate. There was a cluster of highly shared sequence variants that was likely a sequencing artifact.

The CDR3 covers 14 residues. V was pared by 5 bases and J by 6 bases, with 6 bases of the junction left unmatched. Germline V gives CDR1 MDHEN, CDR2 SYDVKM. PCR amplification relied on 60 Vbeta primers (plus 13 Jbeta primers). TCRdb's table, derived via immunoSEQ multiplex PCR, lists solely in-frame clones and lacks some. The repertoire holds about 140,000 clones, with over 75% as singletons. As regards this clone: What it recognizes is unknown.

The source is a female donor in good health and CMV-seronegative. Sequencing used PBMCs. The chain links TRBV28 to TRBJ1-1, with 10 bases aligning to TRBD1. CDR3 nucleotide sequence: TGTGCCAGCAGTGTAGACAGGGGGCCCTCTGAAGCTTTCTTT. Residues: CASSVDRGPSEAFF. The entire variable domain, with the rest obtained from reference TRBV28 and TRBJ1-1, is as follows: DVKVTQSSRYLVKRTGEKVFLECVQDMDHENMFWYRQDPGLGLRLIYFSYDVKMKEKGDIPEGYSVSREKKERFSLILESASTNQTSMYLCASSVDRGPSEAFFGQGTRLTVV.